Following are 30 T cell receptor beta chains from one sample sequenced in a study of OX40 agonist ivuxolimab in advanced cancers. TCRdb's table, derived via immunoSEQ multiplex PCR, lists solely in-frame clones and lacks some. The sample carries tens of thousands of clones, more than 80% recorded once. The sequencing here drew on CD4+ or CD8+ T cells sorted from blood, taken in a trial of the OX40 agonist ivuxolimab. The receptors shown here come from an adult with an advanced solid tumor such as melanoma, head and neck, liver or kidney cancer.

The chain carries TRBV2 and TRBJ1-2, with D possibly being TRBD1 (5 bases). Germline V gene lookup returns CDR1 SNHLY and CDR2 FYNNEI. V was pared by 6 bases and J by 3 bases, with 11 bases between. The CDR3 covers 13 residues. The CDR3 coding sequence is TGTGCCAGCAGCTCCAGGGAGGACTATGGCTACACCTTC. It specifies CASSSREDYGYTF.

V and J are TRBV19 and TRBJ1-3; TRBD1 aligns across 7 bases. Trimming cost V 3 bases and J 4 bases; bases outside gene matches: 3. This CDR3 has 14 amino acids. Per the germline V gene, CDR1 is LNHDA and CDR2 is SQIVND (reference sequence). CDR3 in amino acids: CASSMGTVGNTIYF. The CDR3 DNA reads as TGTGCCAGTAGTATGGGGACAGTCGGAAACACCATATATTTT.

Remarks on this clone: At one of its ends the junction is not consistent with the germline gene, which may arise from a read error. The chain joins TRBV4-1 to TRBJ2-5; TRBD2 agrees at 8 bases. Gene TRBJ2-7 matches the end of the DNA better, so the J call may be wrong. CDR3 length equals 15 residues. Germline V lookup: CDR1 MGHRA, CDR2 YSYEKL. For the CDR3, the DNA is TGTGCCAGCAGCCAAGATCTAGCGGGCTCCTACGAGCAGTACTTC. Protein sequence: CASSQDLAGSYEQYF.

The chain combines TRBV28 with TRBJ2-7; the D is unclear. V was clipped by 3 bases and J by 3 bases, with 6 bases between them. Germline CDR1 is MDHEN and CDR2 is SYDVKM. The CDR3 contains 12 residues. The chain's CDR3 is CASSLAFYEQYF. In nucleotides, the CDR3 is TGTGCCAGCAGTTTGGCGTTCTACGAGCAGTACTTC.

The rearrangement uses TRBV28 and TRBJ1-2, with D possibly matching TRBD1 (5 bases). The CDR3 covers 14 residues. Germline values: CDR1 MDHEN, CDR2 SYDVKM. The V end lost 6 bases, the J end lost 3 bases, and 14 bases lay between the germline ends. The CDR3: CASRGTSDHYGYTF. DNA for the CDR3: TGTGCCAGCAGAGGGACGTCGGACCACTATGGCTACACCTTC.

The chain has TRBV5-4 and TRBJ2-6; 8 bases agree with TRBD2. V trimming: 4 bases; J trimming: 0 bases; junction bases outside the gene matches: 12. This CDR3 region has 19 residues. From germline, CDR1 is SGHNT and CDR2 YYREEE (reference sequence). The CDR3 region is CASSLAGGARLSGANVLTF. The CDR3, as DNA: TGTGCCAGCAGCCTGGCCGGGGGGGCTCGACTCTCTGGGGCCAACGTCCTGACTTTC.

This chain connects TRBV6-1 to TRBJ1-1; unclear D gene. The CDR3 runs to 12 residues. Trimming took 3 bases from V and 3 from J, leaving 5 bases between them. Looked up from germline, CDR1 is MNHNS and CDR2 is SASEGT. As DNA, the CDR3 is TGTGCCAGCAGTGAGGGGTACACTGAAGCTTTCTTT. It translates to CASSEGYTEAFF.

The chain has TRBV4-2 and TRBJ2-2; D may be TRBD2 (5 bases). This CDR3 has 16 amino acids. With 1 base removed from V and 7 bases from J, the gap between germline ends came to 16 bases. Germline lookup yields CDR1 LGHNA and CDR2 YNFKEQ. The CDR3 DNA reads as TGTGCCAGCAGCCAAGTCTGGGAACAAGGACTCGGGGAGCTGTTTTTT. Translation gives CASSQVWEQGLGELFF.

A remark on this clone: One end of the junction fails to match germline, which may point to a read error. The chain employs TRBV12-5 and TRBJ1-1; weak D call: TRBD1 (5 bases). Looked up from germline, CDR1 is LGHNT and CDR2 is FRNRAP. This CDR3 comprises 12 residues. CDR3 coding DNA: TGTGCTAGTGGTTTGGCCCCCGGGACTATCCCATTT. This translates into CASGLAPGTIPF.

This clone was seen only once. The J gene is TRBJ2-7, the V gene TRBV5-1, with 11 bases that match TRBD2. The CDR3 contains 17 residues. CDR1 and CDR2 (germline): SGHRS, YFSETQ. V gave up 3 bases and J gave up 6 bases; unmatched junction bases: 14. CDR3 protein: CASSSVPPGLADSEQYF. In nucleotides, the CDR3 is TGCGCCAGCAGCTCAGTACCCCCGGGACTAGCGGACTCCGAGCAGTACTTC.

V and J are TRBV13 and TRBJ1-1; possibly TRBD1 for D (5 bases). Between the trimmed V and J ends, which lost 2 bases and 6 bases, there was a span of 7 bases. The V gene's germline CDR1 is PRHDT and CDR2 FYEKMQ (reference sequence). The CDR3 sequence is 12 residues long. The CDR3 DNA is TGTGCCAGCAGCTTAAGCAGGGCTGAAGCTTTCTTT. Translation: CASSLSRAEAFF.

V is TRBV25-1 and J is TRBJ2-1, with 10 bases matching TRBD2. This CDR3 spans 18 amino acids. With V trimmed by 6 bases and J by 5 bases, 16 bases remained unmatched. Germline-derived CDR1 and CDR2 are MGHDK and SYGVNS. The CDR3 DNA reads TGTGCCAGCAGCCGAAGGAGCCTAGCGGGAGTTCTGAACAATGAGCAGTTCTTC. Protein product: CASSRRSLAGVLNNEQFF.

This rearrangement joins TRBV7-9 to TRBJ2-7, with 10 bases that match TRBD2. The junction had 8 bases not matched to a gene; V was cut back by 2 bases and J by 4 bases. The CDR3 consists of 16 residues. In germline, CDR1 is SEHNR, CDR2 FQNEAQ (reference sequence). The CDR3 sequence: CASSLLAGEKVYEQYF. The CDR3 DNA follows: TGTGCCAGCAGCTTACTAGCGGGAGAAAAAGTTTACGAGCAGTACTTC.

This chain joins TRBV19 and TRBJ2-7, with D possibly matching TRBD2 (6 bases). The CDR3 runs 14 residues. The V gene's germline CDR1 is LNHDA and CDR2 SQIVND (reference sequence). Trimming left V 8 bases short and J 3 bases short, with 17 bases between. The CDR3 loop reads CASSVLAGFYEQYF. The CDR3 DNA reads TGTGCCAGTTCTGTATTGGCGGGGTTCTACGAGCAGTACTTC.

For the CDR3, the DNA is TGCGCCAGCAGCCAAGATCCGAAGGGACTAGCGAACACAGATACGCAGTATTTT. This sequence encodes CASSQDPKGLANTDTQYF. The chain uses TRBV4-1 and TRBJ2-3, with 10 nucleotides matching TRBD2. Germline CDR1 and CDR2: MGHRA and YSYEKL. The CDR3 is 18 amino acids. Trimming removed 0 bases from V and 2 bases from J; junction bases left unmatched: 8.

This clone was seen once. The chain uses TRBV5-1 and TRBJ2-7, with TRBD2 matching over 8 bases. J gave up 5 bases and V 0 bases, and 13 bases lay outside the gene matches. CDR1 SGHRS and CDR2 YFSETQ come from the germline V gene. This CDR3 is built from 17 residues. The CDR3 spells CASSLGFSASGYHEQYF. For the CDR3, the DNA is TGCGCCAGCAGCTTGGGATTTTCGGCTAGCGGGTATCACGAGCAGTACTTC.

The V gene is TRBV6-1, the J gene TRBJ1-2; D is undetermined. The ends were cut back, 4 bases at V and 10 bases at J, with 16 bases in the middle. The CDR3 has 13 residues. The germline CDR1 and CDR2 sequences are MNHNS and SASEGT. This chain's CDR3 is CASSVRRVVAYTF. The CDR3 nucleotides read TGTGCCAGCAGTGTGAGACGGGTAGTTGCCTACACCTTC.

This clone appeared once. The gene calls are TRBV5-1 and TRBJ1-3; maybe TRBD1 (5 bases). The V and J ends lost 0 bases and 0 bases respectively, with 16 bases between them. CDR1 and CDR2 from the germline V gene are SGHRS and YFSETQ. This CDR3 contains 18 residues. This CDR3 reads CASSLDTGTSSSGNTIYF. The CDR3 region has the DNA TGCGCCAGCAGCTTGGATACCGGGACGTCCTCCTCTGGAAACACCATATATTTT.

This sequence joins TRBV29-1 and TRBJ1-1; a weak D match, TRBD1 (5 bases). Trimming left V 6 bases short and J 12 bases short, with 20 bases between. Germline lookup yields CDR1 SQVTM and CDR2 ANQGSEA. The CDR3 consists of 12 residues. The CDR3 loop is CSVGSQGSRSFF. The CDR3 nucleotides are TGCAGCGTCGGTTCCCAGGGTTCGAGGTCTTTCTTT.

This sequence joins TRBV4-1 and TRBJ2-1, with 13 bases aligning to TRBD2. The CDR3 is 15 amino acids. Germline loops: CDR1 MGHRA, CDR2 YSYEKL. V lost 1 base and J lost 8; bases outside the gene matches: 2. The CDR3 bases are TGCGCCAGCAGCCAAGGGACTAGCGGGAGTGATGAGCAGTTCTTC. Translation: CASSQGTSGSDEQFF.

The genes are TRBV29-1 and TRBJ2-6, with a possible D match to TRBD1 (6 bases). The CDR3 consists of 17 residues. The V and J ends lost 1 base and 1 base respectively, with 14 bases between them. Germline loops: CDR1 SQVTM, CDR2 ANQGSEA. The CDR3 coding sequence is TGCAGCGTTGAAGTTCGGGTTACAGGGTCTGGGGCCAACGTCCTGACTTTC. Translating it yields CSVEVRVTGSGANVLTF.

This chain joins TRBV19 and TRBJ1-3; unclear D gene. The germline V and J ends were trimmed by 3 bases and 3 bases, with 9 bases remaining between them. CDR1 is LNHDA and CDR2 is SQIVND in the germline V gene (reference sequence). The CDR3 runs 14 residues. CDR3 bases: TGTGCCAGTAGTATTGCGGGAGGTGGAAACACCATATATTTT. The encoded protein is CASSIAGGGNTIYF.

V is TRBV6-5 and J is TRBJ1-1; TRBD1 matches at 7 bases. V shed 2 bases, J shed 0 bases, and the junction held 6 bases outside the gene matches. The CDR3 is made up of 16 amino acids. Per the germline V gene, CDR1 is MNHEY and CDR2 is SVGAGI. The CDR3 region is CASSYQTGTVNTEAFF. In nucleotides, the CDR3 is TGTGCCAGCAGTTACCAAACCGGGACAGTGAACACTGAAGCTTTCTTT.

The V call is TRBV5-6, the J call TRBJ2-3; no definite D call. CDR3 length: 14 amino acids. Germline CDR1 is SGHDT and CDR2 is YYEEEE. The V end was cut by 4 bases, the J end by 3 bases, with 12 bases between. The DNA of the CDR3 is TGTGCCAGCAGCCGCACCGTCGGGACAGATACGCAGTATTTT. Protein sequence: CASSRTVGTDTQYF.

This chain uses TRBV28 with TRBJ1-5; TRBD1 might be the D (6 bases). The V end lost 8 bases, the J end lost 2 bases, and 10 bases lay between the germline ends. CDR3 size: 13 residues. Germline CDR1 and CDR2: MDHEN and SYDVKM. CDR3 region: CASGRGGNQPQHF. Written as DNA, the CDR3 is TGTGCCAGCGGGAGGGGGGGCAATCAGCCCCAGCATTTT.

The rearrangement joins TRBV7-3 to TRBJ1-5, with D possibly matching TRBD1 (6 bases). The V and J ends lost 5 bases and 4 bases respectively, with 15 bases between them. CDR1 SGHTA and CDR2 FQGTGA come from the germline V gene. The CDR3 has 15 residues. The CDR3 is CASSEDRDNNQPQHF. CDR3 DNA sequence: TGTGCCAGCAGCGAGGACCGGGACAATAATCAGCCCCAGCATTTT.

CDR3 nucleotide sequence: TGTGCCAGCAGCCAATGGACAGTCCAAGAGACCCAGTACTTC. Translating gives CASSQWTVQETQYF. This chain connects TRBV11-3 to TRBJ2-5; the D gene is possibly TRBD1 (6 bases). This CDR3 region has 14 residues. Germline values: CDR1 SGHNT, CDR2 YENEEA. V was clipped by 5 bases and J by 1 base, with 11 bases between them.

As DNA, the CDR3 is TGTGCCATCAGTGATTTTTCCTACGAGCAGTACTTC. Its translation: CAISDFSYEQYF. The rearrangement uses TRBV10-3 and TRBJ2-7; D unresolved. V was trimmed by 3 bases and J by 1 base, leaving 4 bases between them. Germline CDR1 is ENHRY and CDR2 is SYGVKD. This CDR3 spans 12 amino acids.

This sequence joins TRBV6-1 and TRBJ2-7; D is undetermined. The CDR3 totals 13 residues. V dropped 4 bases and J dropped 6 bases, with 13 bases sitting between them. CDR1 and CDR2 (germline): MNHNS, SASEGT. The CDR3 nucleotides are TGTGCCAGCAGTGCCCGACCCGAGGTCGAGCAGTACTTC. Its translation is CASSARPEVEQYF.

This clone was seen just once. The chain links TRBV5-1 to TRBJ2-2; 7 positions agree with TRBD2. Trimming removed 3 bases from V and 5 bases from J; junction bases left unmatched: 4. CDR3 length: 14 amino acids. The germline gives CDR1 SGHRS, CDR2 YFSETQ. The CDR3 region is CASSSLALTGELFF. The CDR3 DNA reads TGCGCCAGCAGCTCACTAGCGTTAACCGGGGAGCTGTTTTTT.